These 31 T cell receptor beta chains share one sample of origin, sequenced in a study of cytomegalovirus exposure and HLA in healthy donors. Both 60 Vbeta primers and 13 Jbeta primers went into the PCR. This table comes from immunoSEQ multiplex PCR, and its TCRdb copy is limited to in-frame clones, with some not included. The table lists approximately 190,000 clones, about 83% of them singletons. Sequencing was done on a sample of PBMCs. These receptors all stem from a woman aged 25 to 45 in good health and CMV-seropositive.

This clone came up once. The genes are TRBV5-5 and TRBJ2-1; 13 bases are shared with TRBD2. Germline CDR1 SGHKS, CDR2 YYEKEE (reference sequence). Losses at the gene ends were 4 bases for V and 4 bases for J; bases not matched to a gene: 17. The length of the CDR3 is 20 residues. The CDR3: CASSRTPTSGGALLYNEQFF. The CDR3, as DNA: TGTGCCAGCAGCCGAACCCCAACTAGCGGGGGGGCCCTATTGTACAATGAGCAGTTCTTC.

This chain uses TRBV18 with TRBJ1-2, with 7 bases fitting TRBD1. Germline values: CDR1 KGHSH, CDR2 LQKENI. This CDR3 has 15 amino acids. Trimming cost V 3 bases and J 7 bases; bases outside gene matches: 11. Here the CDR3 reads CASSPEKRGLSGYTF. CDR3 coding DNA: TGTGCCAGCTCACCCGAGAAAAGGGGGCTTTCTGGCTACACCTTC.

The chain employs TRBV27 and TRBJ2-7, with 14 bases identical to TRBD2. Germline CDR1 reads MNHEY; CDR2 reads SMNVEV (reference sequence). There are 19 residues in the CDR3. Trimming at V came to 4 bases and at J to 0 bases, leaving 11 bases not matched to a gene. CDR3 region: CASSSRRRTSGRPSYEQYF. In nucleotides, the CDR3 is TGTGCCAGCAGTTCCCGACGGAGGACTAGCGGGAGGCCCTCCTACGAGCAGTACTTC.

The rearrangement links TRBV27 to TRBJ1-2, with TRBD1 as a possible D gene (5 bases). The V and J ends lost 4 bases and 4 bases respectively, with 13 bases between them. Per the germline V gene, CDR1 is MNHEY and CDR2 is SMNVEV (reference sequence). The CDR3 spans 14 residues. The CDR3 is CASSSGHVSYGYTF. CDR3 sequence (DNA): TGTGCCAGCAGTTCTGGACACGTTAGCTATGGCTACACCTTC.

The rearrangement uses TRBV7-8 and TRBJ2-7; possible D gene TRBD2, 6 bases. The CDR3 is 14 residues long. The V and J ends lost 5 bases and 2 bases respectively, with 13 bases between them. The germline CDR1 and CDR2 sequences are SGHVS and FQNEAQ. The CDR3 sequence: CASSQSWGAYEQYF. The CDR3 DNA is TGTGCCAGCAGCCAGTCTTGGGGGGCCTACGAGCAGTACTTC. The full variable domain, in which reference TRBV7-8 and TRBJ2-7 provide the parts outside the CDR3, is GAGVSQSPRYKVAKRGQDVALRCDPISGHVSLFWYQQALGQGPEFLTYFQNEAQLDKSGLPSDRFFAERPEGSVSTLKIQRTQQEDSAVYLCASSQSWGAYEQYFGPGTRLTVT.

CDR3 residues: CASSLAPRQHINQPQHF. DNA for the CDR3: TGTGCCAGCAGCTTAGCGCCTCGACAGCATATCAATCAGCCCCAGCATTTT. The J gene is TRBJ1-5, the V gene TRBV7-9, with a weak D call TRBD1 (5 bases). CDR1 and CDR2 (germline): SEHNR, FQNEAQ (reference sequence). The CDR3 spans 17 residues. V shed 0 bases and J shed 3 bases, with 15 bases lying between them. Using reference TRBV7-9 and TRBJ1-5 for the parts outside the CDR3, the full variable domain is DTGVSQNPRHKITKRGQNVTFRCDPISEHNRLYWYRQTLGQGPEFLTYFQNEAQLEKSRLLSDRFSAERPKGSFSTLEIQRTEQGDSAMYLCASSLAPRQHINQPQHFGDGTRLSIL.

J is TRBJ1-5 and V is TRBV5-6; tentative D call: TRBD1 (6 bases). The CDR3 has 15 residues. CDR1 and CDR2 (germline): SGHDT, YYEEEE. The germline V and J ends were trimmed by 0 bases and 6 bases, with 13 bases remaining between them. CDR3 in amino acids: CASSLAAGASQPQHF. In DNA, the CDR3 is TGTGCCAGCAGCTTGGCGGCGGGGGCCAGTCAGCCCCAGCATTTT.

In this sample, this clone turned up a few times. This chain joins TRBV5-1 and TRBJ1-2, with D possibly being TRBD1 (5 bases). The V and J ends lost 0 bases and 4 bases respectively, with 13 bases between them. The germline V gene has CDR1 SGHRS and CDR2 YFSETQ. The CDR3 sequence is 15 residues long. As DNA, the CDR3 is TGCGCCAGCAGCTTGGATGTGGGGGGTGGCTATGGCTACACCTTC. Translation: CASSLDVGGGYGYTF.

The V and J genes are TRBV19 and TRBJ1-5; D is uncertain. Trimming left V 8 bases short and J 4 bases short, with 9 bases between. Germline assignment: CDR1 LNHDA and CDR2 SQIVND (reference sequence). This CDR3 spans 12 amino acids. The CDR3 DNA reads as TGTGCCAGTCAGCGGGTAAATCAGCCCCAGCATTTT. This sequence encodes CASQRVNQPQHF.

The chain has TRBV7-9 and TRBJ1-2; D is unresolved. This CDR3 has 13 residues. From germline, CDR1 is SEHNR and CDR2 FQNEAQ (reference sequence). V was cut by 3 bases and J by 8 bases, with 13 bases left in between. This chain's CDR3 is CASSLSRREGYTF. The CDR3 DNA sequence: TGTGCCAGCAGCTTGTCGAGGAGGGAAGGCTACACCTTC.

This chain links TRBV6-1 with TRBJ2-7; D is undetermined. This CDR3 contains 14 residues. Deletions cut 0 bases from V and 3 bases from J, with 9 bases between. The germline CDR1 and CDR2 sequences are MNHNS and SASEGT. The CDR3 region is CASSEAVFVYEQYF. CDR3 nucleotides: TGTGCCAGCAGTGAAGCCGTTTTCGTCTACGAGCAGTACTTC.

The chain uses TRBV7-9 and TRBJ1-6, with TRBD1 matching over 7 bases. The V gene's germline CDR1 is SEHNR and CDR2 FQNEAQ (reference sequence). The CDR3 has 15 residues. With V trimmed by 2 bases and J by 7 bases, 5 bases remained unmatched. CDR3 protein: CASSLQQGRNSPLHF. CDR3 DNA sequence: TGTGCCAGCAGCTTACAACAGGGGAGGAATTCACCCCTCCACTTT.

The genes are TRBV10-1 and TRBJ1-2; a weak D match, TRBD1 (5 bases). V lost 8 bases and J 4 bases, leaving 11 bases between the germline ends. Germline-derived CDR1 and CDR2 are WNHNN and SYGVQD (reference sequence). This CDR3 spans 12 amino acids. This CDR3 reads CASLGHIYGYTF. The CDR3 coding sequence is TGCGCCAGCCTTGGACACATCTATGGCTACACCTTC.

This clone was seen just once. The CDR3 DNA is TGTGCCAGCACCTTGGACAACCCCTACAATGAGCAGTTCTTC. Amino acids: CASTLDNPYNEQFF. The chain employs TRBV6-1 and TRBJ2-1, with D tentatively TRBD1 (5 bases). The CDR3 spans 14 residues. Germline V CDR1 and CDR2: MNHNS, SASEGT. V was shortened by 7 bases and J by 2 bases, with 12 bases between the two germline ends.

V gene TRBV11-2 combines with J gene TRBJ2-5, with 13 bases that match TRBD2. This CDR3 contains 16 residues. Unmatched junction bases numbered 3, after V lost 1 base and J lost 4 bases. Germline V CDR1 and CDR2: SGHAT, FQNNGV. This chain's CDR3 is CASSLATSGGVETQYF. DNA of the CDR3: TGTGCCAGCAGCTTAGCAACTAGCGGGGGGGTAGAGACCCAGTACTTC.

J is TRBJ2-1 and V is TRBV29-1; 7 nucleotides agree with TRBD2. Germline CDR1 reads SQVTM; CDR2 reads ANQGSEA. The CDR3 runs to 14 residues. The trim removed 2 bases at V and 1 base at J, leaving 2 bases unmatched. In DNA, the CDR3 is TGCAGCGTTGAACGGGACTATTCCTACAATGAGCAGTTCTTC. Its protein is CSVERDYSYNEQFF.

The rearrangement links TRBV9 to TRBJ2-6; D unclear. The germline V and J ends were trimmed by 0 bases and 0 bases, with 4 bases remaining between them. There are 15 residues in the CDR3. CDR1 and CDR2 (germline): SGDLS, YYNGEE. CDR3 amino acids: CASSVASSGANVLTF. DNA of the CDR3: TGTGCCAGCAGCGTAGCCTCCTCTGGGGCCAACGTCCTGACTTTC.

The J gene is TRBJ2-5, the V gene TRBV5-5; weak D call: TRBD1 (5 bases). The CDR3 is 13 residues long. CDR1 SGHKS and CDR2 YYEKEE come from the germline V gene (reference sequence). The V gene lost 2 bases and the J gene lost 5 bases, with 10 bases spanning the gap. CDR3 sequence reads: CASSLGAGETQYF. Written as DNA, the CDR3 is TGTGCCAGCAGCTTAGGGGCTGGGGAGACCCAGTACTTC.

This clone has more than one count but fewer than ten. The V and J genes are TRBV7-9 and TRBJ2-7; TRBD2 aligns across 8 bases. Trimming took 7 bases from V and 0 from J; bases not matched to a gene: 8. This CDR3 contains 15 residues. Germline loops: CDR1 SEHNR, CDR2 FQNEAQ (reference sequence). The CDR3 region has the DNA TGTGCCAGCACCTGGTCAGCGGGGGTCTCCTACGAGCAGTACTTC. Translating it yields CASTWSAGVSYEQYF.

V usage is TRBV5-6 and J usage is TRBJ2-7; TRBD1 agrees at 8 bases. This CDR3 comprises 14 residues. Germline V gene sequence: CDR1 SGHDT, CDR2 YYEEEE. With 0 bases clipped from V and 5 bases from J, the junction kept 4 bases outside the gene matches. The DNA of the CDR3 is TGTGCCAGCAGCTTGGGGACAGGGCTAGACGAGCAGTACTTC. Translating gives CASSLGTGLDEQYF.

The genes are TRBV18 and TRBJ1-5; D not resolved. The V end was cut by 1 base, the J end by 0 bases, with 13 bases between. The CDR3 sequence is 17 residues long. Per germline, CDR1 KGHSH and CDR2 LQKENI. The CDR3 DNA is TGTGCCAGCTCACCACTCCCCTCTACAGTTAGCAATCAGCCCCAGCATTTT. This sequence encodes CASSPLPSTVSNQPQHF. The variable domain in full, completed from reference TRBV18 and TRBJ1-5, reads NAGVMQNPRHLVRRRGQEARLRCSPMKGHSHVYWYRQLPEEGLKFMVYLQKENIIDESGMPKERFSAEFPKEGPSILRIQQVVRGDSAAYFCASSPLPSTVSNQPQHFGDGTRLSIL.

This clone occurred a few times. The chain has TRBV5-8 and TRBJ2-1; 9 nucleotides line up with TRBD1. The CDR3 is 15 residues long. The germline V gene encodes CDR1 SGHTS and CDR2 YDEGEE. V trimming: 0 bases; J trimming: 5 bases; junction bases outside the gene matches: 3. Written as DNA, the CDR3 is TGTGCCAGCAGCTTGGGGACAGGGGATCACAATGAGCAGTTCTTC. It encodes CASSLGTGDHNEQFF.

This clone was detected only once. The chain has TRBV12-5 and TRBJ2-1; 11 positions match TRBD2. Germline V gene lookup returns CDR1 LGHNT and CDR2 FRNRAP. The CDR3 has 18 amino acids. V lost 1 base to trimming and J lost 3 bases; unmatched junction nucleotides: 8. DNA of the CDR3: TGTGCTAGTGGTTTGGCCTCCCCACTAGCGGGGGACTACAATGAGCAGTTCTTC. Its translation is CASGLASPLAGDYNEQFF. The whole variable domain, filled in from reference TRBV12-5 and TRBJ2-1, reads DARVTQTPRHKVTEMGQEVTMRCQPILGHNTVFWYRQTMMQGLELLAYFRNRAPLDDSGMPKDRFSAEMPDATLATLKIQPSEPRDSAVYFCASGLASPLAGDYNEQFFGPGTRLTVL.

The chain is built from TRBV5-1 and TRBJ2-5; perhaps TRBD1 as D (6 bases). V lost 7 bases and J 1 base, leaving 8 bases between the germline ends. Germline lookup yields CDR1 SGHRS and CDR2 YFSETQ. This CDR3 region has 12 residues. The CDR3 loop is CASLDSQETQYF. CDR3 coding DNA: TGCGCCAGCTTGGACAGCCAAGAGACCCAGTACTTC.

The CDR3 DNA reads as TGTGCCAGTAGTGGGGCAGGATACGAGCAGTACTTC. This encodes CASSGAGYEQYF. The V call is TRBV19, the J call TRBJ2-7; tentatively, D is TRBD1 (5 bases). The germline gives CDR1 LNHDA, CDR2 SQIVND (reference sequence). There are 12 residues in the CDR3. V was pared by 5 bases and J by 4 bases, with 9 bases between.

The rearrangement links TRBV28 to TRBJ2-7; a weak D match, TRBD1 (5 bases). Deletions cut 3 bases from V and 3 bases from J, with 15 bases between. CDR1 is MDHEN, CDR2 SYDVKM, per germline. There are 15 residues in the CDR3. For the CDR3, the DNA is TGTGCCAGCAGTTTCCCCCGACAAGGGGTCTACGAGCAGTACTTC. Protein product: CASSFPRQGVYEQYF.

The chain links TRBV9 to TRBJ2-1, with TRBD1 matching over 11 bases. This CDR3 contains 16 residues. CDR1 is SGDLS and CDR2 is YYNGEE in the germline V gene. With V trimmed by 1 base and J by 6 bases, 6 bases remained unmatched. In DNA form, the CDR3 reads TGTGCCAGCAGCGTAAGGGGACAGGGGGGGGCCAATGAGCAGTTCTTC. Its translation: CASSVRGQGGANEQFF. The variable domain in full, completed from reference TRBV9 and TRBJ2-1, reads DSGVTQTPKHLITATGQRVTLRCSPRSGDLSVYWYQQSLDQGLQFLIQYYNGEERAKGNILERFSAQQFPDLHSELNLSSLELGDSALYFCASSVRGQGGANEQFFGPGTRLTVL.

The CDR3 coding sequence is TGTGCCAGCAGCGTAGGCCATAGGGGGGGTTCCGGGGAGCTGTTTTTT. Translating it yields CASSVGHRGGSGELFF. V and J are TRBV9 and TRBJ2-2; D perhaps matches TRBD2 (7 bases). CDR3 length equals 16 residues. Per the germline V gene, CDR1 is SGDLS and CDR2 is YYNGEE. Trimming cost V 0 bases and J 6 bases, with 15 bases left between them.

A single count supports this clone. This chain joins TRBV2 and TRBJ2-1, with TRBD2 identical over 14 bases. CDR1 and CDR2 from the germline V gene are SNHLY and FYNNEI. V was clipped by 4 bases and J by 6 bases; unmatched bases: 5. The CDR3 runs to 16 residues. Here the CDR3 reads CASSGTGLAGVNEQFF. For the CDR3, the DNA is TGTGCCAGCAGTGGGACGGGACTAGCGGGAGTCAATGAGCAGTTCTTC.

The chain employs TRBV21-1 and TRBJ2-5; TRBD1 is the table's D call, not checked against the DNA. TRBV21-1 counts as a pseudogene. This CDR3 region has 14 residues. The CDR3 nucleotides are TGTGCCAGCGGGGCCAGGAGACAGCAAGAGACCCAGTACTTC. Translating it yields CASGARRQQETQYF.

V usage is TRBV18 and J usage is TRBJ1-5, with D tentatively TRBD1 (6 bases). There are 16 residues in the CDR3. Germline-derived CDR1 and CDR2 are KGHSH and LQKENI. The germline V and J ends were trimmed by 8 bases and 0 bases, with 17 bases remaining between them. Written as DNA, the CDR3 is TGTGCCAGCACCCCGGACAGAGCCTATAGCAATCAGCCCCAGCATTTT. Translated: CASTPDRAYSNQPQHF.